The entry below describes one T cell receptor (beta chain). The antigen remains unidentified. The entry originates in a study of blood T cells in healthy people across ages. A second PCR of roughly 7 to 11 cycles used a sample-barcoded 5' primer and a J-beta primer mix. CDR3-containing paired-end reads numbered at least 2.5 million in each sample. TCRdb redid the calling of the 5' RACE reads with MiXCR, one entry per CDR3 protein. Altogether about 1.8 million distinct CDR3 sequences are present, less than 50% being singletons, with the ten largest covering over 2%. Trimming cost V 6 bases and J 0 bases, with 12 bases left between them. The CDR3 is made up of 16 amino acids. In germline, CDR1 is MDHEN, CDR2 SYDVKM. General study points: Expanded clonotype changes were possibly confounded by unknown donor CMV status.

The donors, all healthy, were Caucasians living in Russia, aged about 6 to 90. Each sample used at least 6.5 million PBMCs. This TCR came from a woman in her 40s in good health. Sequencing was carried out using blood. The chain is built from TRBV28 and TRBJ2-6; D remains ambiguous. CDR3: CASSDNDFSGANVLTF. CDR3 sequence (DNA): TGTGCCAGCAGCGATAATGACTTCTCTGGGGCCAACGTCCTGACTTTC.